The rows below give T cell receptor beta chains drawn from one sample of a study of blood T cell repertoires in COVID-19. Repertoires were generated with immunoSEQ multiplex PCR, while TCRdb's copy carries only in-frame clones and drops some. The repertoire holds approximately 89,000 clones, with 70% to 90% as singletons. Sequenced material: peripheral blood. These receptors originate from a man in his 70s with acute or convalescent COVID-19. Each CDR3 is given with its conserved first and last residue. Fields, in order: D gene, J gene, clone size, V gene, CDR3 protein, CDR3 DNA. A D gene is named only where the DNA matches it firmly. Clone size is stated in some rows and not others, as once, few, many or a class when expanded.

d_call: NA
j_call: TRBJ2-3
clone_size: few
v_call: TRBV29-1
cdr3_aa: CSVAEGNRDTQYF
cdr3_nt: TGCAGCGTTGCCGAGGGTAACCGAGATACGCAGTATTTT

d_call: NA
j_call: TRBJ2-1
clone_size: few
v_call: TRBV7-3
cdr3_aa: CASSSGLYNEQFF
cdr3_nt: TGTGCCAGCAGCTCGGGACTTTACAATGAGCAGTTCTTC

d_call: TRBD2
j_call: TRBJ2-3
clone_size: NA
v_call: TRBV7-9
cdr3_aa: CASSLISGGPTDTQYF
cdr3_nt: TGTGCCAGCAGCTTAATTAGCGGGGGGCCCACAGATACGCAGTATTTT

d_call: NA
j_call: TRBJ2-1
clone_size: NA
v_call: TRBV11-3
cdr3_aa: CASSPDSSYNEQFF
cdr3_nt: TGTGCCAGCAGTCCGGACAGCTCCTACAATGAGCAGTTCTTC

d_call: NA
j_call: TRBJ2-7
clone_size: NA
v_call: TRBV5-1
cdr3_aa: CASSLQGTEQYF
cdr3_nt: TGCGCCAGCAGCTTACAGGGAACCGAGCAGTACTTC

d_call: NA
j_call: TRBJ1-2
clone_size: NA
v_call: TRBV28
cdr3_aa: CASSSGGTSHGYTF
cdr3_nt: TGTGCCAGCAGTTCGGGGGGCACGTCCCATGGCTACACCTTC

d_call: NA
j_call: TRBJ1-2
clone_size: NA
v_call: TRBV7-9
cdr3_aa: CASSPAGRVNQHYGYTF
cdr3_nt: TGTGCCAGCAGCCCCGCGGGTAGGGTTAACCAGCACTATGGCTACACCTTC

d_call: TRBD1
j_call: TRBJ2-7
clone_size: NA
v_call: TRBV6-6
cdr3_aa: CASARTGPSREQYF
cdr3_nt: TGTGCCAGCGCCCGGACAGGGCCTTCTCGGGAGCAGTACTTC

d_call: NA
j_call: TRBJ2-1
clone_size: NA
v_call: TRBV27
cdr3_aa: CASTKPQGLYNEQFF
cdr3_nt: TGTGCCAGCACTAAGCCCCAGGGACTTTACAATGAGCAGTTCTTC

d_call: NA
j_call: TRBJ2-5
clone_size: NA
v_call: TRBV6-6
cdr3_aa: CASSYQGLGETQYF
cdr3_nt: TGTGCCAGCAGTTACCAGGGGTTGGGGGAGACCCAGTACTTC

d_call: NA
j_call: TRBJ2-2
clone_size: NA
v_call: TRBV15
cdr3_aa: CATSRAILANTGELFF
cdr3_nt: TGTGCCACCAGCAGAGCGATCTTAGCGAACACCGGGGAGCTGTTTTTT

d_call: NA
j_call: TRBJ1-4
clone_size: NA
v_call: TRBV11-2
cdr3_aa: CASTPAGGFEKLFF
cdr3_nt: TGTGCCAGCACCCCAGCGGGGGGCTTCGAAAAACTGTTTTTT

d_call: NA
j_call: TRBJ1-1
clone_size: NA
v_call: TRBV5-5
cdr3_aa: CASNVVQATGGKAFF
cdr3_nt: TGTGCCAGCAATGTCGTACAGGCAACGGGCGGTAAAGCTTTCTTT

d_call: NA
j_call: TRBJ2-5
clone_size: NA
v_call: TRBV3-1/TRBV3-2
cdr3_aa: CASSPGAQTQYF
cdr3_nt: TGTGCCAGCAGCCCCGGAGCCCAGACCCAGTACTTC

d_call: TRBD1
j_call: TRBJ2-6
clone_size: NA
v_call: TRBV2
cdr3_aa: CASLPGTGVSGANVLTF
cdr3_nt: TGTGCCAGCTTGCCCGGGACAGGGGTGTCGGGGGCCAACGTCCTGACTTTC